This entry lists 21 T cell receptor beta chains sequenced from one sample in a study of blood T cell repertoires in COVID-19. Sequenced by immunoSEQ multiplex PCR; TCRdb stores in-frame clones only, minus some. This table holds more than 250,000 clones, about 82% found once. The source material was peripheral blood. These receptors were obtained from a middle-aged man with active or convalescent COVID-19.

The rearrangement uses TRBV7-9 and TRBJ2-2, with 9 bases aligning to TRBD2. The germline CDR1 and CDR2 sequences are SEHNR and FQNEAQ (reference sequence). The CDR3 is made up of 15 amino acids. Trimming at V came to 5 bases and at J to 4 bases, leaving 5 bases not matched to a gene. The CDR3 loop reads CASSEGLAFTGELFF. Written as DNA, the CDR3 is TGTGCCAGCAGCGAGGGACTAGCATTCACCGGGGAGCTGTTTTTT.

The chain couples TRBV27 to TRBJ2-1; possibly TRBD1 for D (7 bases). Germline assignment: CDR1 MNHEY and CDR2 SMNVEV (reference sequence). The ends were cut back, 6 bases at V and 7 bases at J, with 16 bases in the middle. This CDR3 has 14 amino acids. The CDR3 spells CASRLYRGLNEQFF. CDR3 nucleotide sequence: TGTGCCAGCAGACTTTACAGGGGACTGAATGAGCAGTTCTTC.

The V gene is TRBV27, the J gene TRBJ2-3; D perhaps matches TRBD1 (6 bases). Trimming pared 0 bases from V and 5 bases from J, leaving 12 bases between. Looked up from germline, CDR1 is MNHEY and CDR2 is SMNVEV (reference sequence). CDR3 length: 15 amino acids. The CDR3 bases are TGTGCCAGCAGTTTATCCCCAACCAGGGGAGATACGCAGTATTTT. Its translation: CASSLSPTRGDTQYF.

The rearrangement links TRBV5-1 to TRBJ2-2; no reliable D call. The V end lost 0 bases, the J end lost 3 bases, and 6 bases lay between the germline ends. Per germline, CDR1 SGHRS and CDR2 YFSETQ. The CDR3 is 14 residues long. This CDR3 reads CASSLAVDTGELFF. CDR3 coding DNA: TGCGCCAGCAGCTTGGCGGTCGACACCGGGGAGCTGTTTTTT.

The V and J genes are TRBV5-1 and TRBJ1-4, with TRBD1 as a possible D gene (5 bases). CDR1 is SGHRS and CDR2 is YFSETQ in the germline V gene. This CDR3 comprises 16 residues. V dropped 0 bases and J dropped 0 bases, with 9 bases sitting between them. The CDR3 here is CASSLAGGATNEKLFF. DNA for the CDR3: TGCGCCAGCAGCTTGGCGGGGGGAGCAACTAATGAAAAACTGTTTTTT.

There are a few counts of this clone. V usage is TRBV4-1 and J usage is TRBJ2-7; 7 nucleotides line up with TRBD2. The germline gives CDR1 MGHRA, CDR2 YSYEKL. The CDR3 consists of 15 residues. With V trimmed by 4 bases and J by 3 bases, 9 bases remained unmatched. The CDR3 spells CASSLLRGGGYEQYF. The CDR3 nucleotides read TGCGCCAGCAGCCTACTACGGGGCGGGGGCTACGAGCAGTACTTC.

This clone was counted a single time. The chain couples TRBV19 to TRBJ2-4, with D possibly being TRBD2 (5 bases). The CDR3 runs 13 residues. CDR1 LNHDA and CDR2 SQIVND come from the germline V gene (reference sequence). Between the trimmed V and J ends, which lost 4 bases and 6 bases, there was a span of 10 bases. In DNA form, the CDR3 reads TGTGCCAGTAGTACGGTTGAGGGAAACATTCAGTACTTC. Its protein product is CASSTVEGNIQYF.

The V call is TRBV4-1, the J call TRBJ1-5; 8 nucleotides agree with TRBD1. Germline-derived CDR1 and CDR2 are MGHRA and YSYEKL. The J segment lost 1 base and the V segment lost 4 bases, leaving 3 bases of the junction unmatched. The CDR3 totals 15 residues. DNA for the CDR3: TGCGCCAGCAGCCTAGACAGGGGAAGCAATCAGCCCCAGCATTTT. Translating it yields CASSLDRGSNQPQHF.

CDR3: CASSELRDEKLFF. In DNA form, the CDR3 reads TGTGCCAGCAGTGAATTGAGAGATGAAAAACTGTTTTTT. The gene calls are TRBV6-1 and TRBJ1-4, with D uncertain. CDR1 is MNHNS and CDR2 is SASEGT in the germline V gene. Trimming shortened V by 2 bases and J by 6 bases, and 7 bases separated the two germline ends. The CDR3 consists of 13 residues.

The chain links TRBV7-9 to TRBJ1-3; D uncertain. V was shortened by 2 bases and J by 2 bases, with 7 bases between the two germline ends. The CDR3 is made up of 14 amino acids. Germline-derived CDR1 and CDR2 are SEHNR and FQNEAQ (reference sequence). The CDR3 loop is CASSLSIAGNTIYF. In nucleotides, the CDR3 is TGTGCCAGCAGCTTAAGCATTGCTGGAAACACCATATATTTT. The complete variable domain, with remaining parts taken from reference TRBV7-9 and TRBJ1-3, reads DTGVSQNPRHKITKRGQNVTFRCDPISEHNRLYWYRQTLGQGPEFLTYFQNEAQLEKSRLLSDRFSAERPKGSFSTLEIQRTEQGDSAMYLCASSLSIAGNTIYFGEGSWLTVV.

The V call is TRBV6-2 or TRBV6-3, the J call TRBJ2-4, with 7 nucleotides matching TRBD2. This CDR3 is 17 amino acids long. Germline CDR1 and CDR2: MNHEY and SVGEGT. V lost 0 bases, J lost 9 bases, and 14 bases stayed unmatched. The CDR3 DNA sequence: TGTGCCAGCAGTTACTCGGGCGCCGGGACTACGGGGAGCATTCAGTACTTC. Translated: CASSYSGAGTTGSIQYF.

The chain combines TRBV7-8 with TRBJ2-3, with 8 bases fitting TRBD2. Losses at the gene ends were 1 base for V and 0 bases for J; bases not matched to a gene: 9. Looked up from germline, CDR1 is SGHVS and CDR2 is FQNEAQ. The CDR3 is 18 residues long. In nucleotides, the CDR3 is TGTGCCAGCAGCTTAGACCCCAGGCGGGAGGAAAGCACAGATACGCAGTATTTT. Translation gives CASSLDPRREESTDTQYF.

The chain carries TRBV5-6 and TRBJ2-2, with D perhaps matching TRBD1 (5 bases). Trimming shortened V by 4 bases and J by 3 bases, and 16 bases separated the two germline ends. CDR3 length: 16 amino acids. CDR1 is SGHDT, CDR2 YYEEEE, per germline. The CDR3 nucleotides are TGTGCCAGCAGCCCCCTCCAGGGTGTTGACACCGGGGAGCTGTTTTTT. Residues: CASSPLQGVDTGELFF.

This clone occurred once. The genes are TRBV5-6 and TRBJ1-4; 9 bases line up with TRBD1. CDR1 is SGHDT and CDR2 is YYEEEE in the germline V gene. This CDR3 contains 16 residues. V dropped 4 bases and J dropped 0; count of bases not matched to a gene: 4. CDR3 bases: TGTGCCAGCAGCCAACGACAGGGGGCAACTAATGAAAAACTGTTTTTT. Encoded protein: CASSQRQGATNEKLFF.

This clone was detected only once. This chain uses TRBV4-3 with TRBJ2-1; D is unclear. V lost 0 bases and J lost 10, with 10 bases in between. The CDR3 has 13 residues. Germline CDR1 and CDR2: LGHNA and YSLEER. CDR3: CASSQEMWREQFF. The CDR3 DNA sequence: TGCGCCAGCAGCCAAGAAATGTGGCGGGAGCAGTTCTTC.

The rearrangement joins TRBV4-1 to TRBJ2-1, with D possibly TRBD2 on 5 matching bases. Trimming stripped 1 base from V and 0 bases from J, with 13 bases between. This CDR3 spans 17 amino acids. In germline, CDR1 is MGHRA, CDR2 YSYEKL. As DNA, the CDR3 is TGCGCCAGCAGCCAAGGTCCGCGGGCGGGCTCCTACAATGAGCAGTTCTTC. It specifies CASSQGPRAGSYNEQFF.

The gene calls are TRBV28 and TRBJ2-7; 15 bases are shared with TRBD2. Germline-derived CDR1 and CDR2 are MDHEN and SYDVKM. V was pared by 7 bases and J by 9 bases, with 7 bases of the junction left unmatched. The CDR3 has 14 amino acids. This chain's CDR3 is CASTGLAGGVWQYF. For the CDR3, the DNA is TGTGCCAGCACCGGACTAGCGGGAGGGGTCTGGCAGTACTTC.

The chain recombines TRBV9 with TRBJ2-7, with 8 bases identical to TRBD1. The ends lost 0 bases at V and 0 bases at J; junction bases unmatched: 2. Germline CDR1 is SGDLS and CDR2 is YYNGEE. CDR3 size: 15 residues. CDR3 sequence (DNA): TGTGCCAGCAGCGTAGGGGGACAGGCCTCCTACGAGCAGTACTTC. Translated: CASSVGGQASYEQYF. Full variable domain (remainder filled in from reference TRBV9 and TRBJ2-7): DSGVTQTPKHLITATGQRVTLRCSPRSGDLSVYWYQQSLDQGLQFLIQYYNGEERAKGNILERFSAQQFPDLHSELNLSSLELGDSALYFCASSVGGQASYEQYFGPGTRLTVT.

This chain uses TRBV4-3 with TRBJ1-6; 9 positions match TRBD1. V shed 0 bases, J shed 8 bases, and the junction held 11 bases outside the gene matches. Germline-derived CDR1 and CDR2 are LGHNA and YSLEER. The CDR3 is 18 residues long. As DNA, the CDR3 is TGCGCCAGCAGCCAAGATTGGAGACAGGGACAGGGTCATTCACCCCTCCACTTT. Translation gives CASSQDWRQGQGHSPLHF.

Of note for this clone: Other DNA sequences of this sample code for an identical CDR3. The chain is built from TRBV7-8 and TRBJ1-2, with TRBD1 as a possible D gene (5 bases). The CDR3 consists of 12 residues. Per germline, CDR1 SGHVS and CDR2 FQNEAQ. V lost 5 bases and J 4 bases, leaving 8 bases between the germline ends. This CDR3 is CASSLDSYGYTF. CDR3 sequence (DNA): TGTGCCAGCAGCCTAGACAGCTATGGCTACACCTTC.

The chain carries TRBV4-1 and TRBJ2-4; the D is unclear. CDR1 and CDR2 from the germline V gene are MGHRA and YSYEKL. V lost 1 base to trimming and J lost 8 bases, with 24 bases between them. CDR3 length: 18 amino acids. The chain's CDR3 is CASSQGYVERQPGDIQYF. The CDR3 DNA sequence: TGCGCCAGCAGCCAAGGTTATGTTGAACGCCAGCCTGGAGACATTCAGTACTTC.